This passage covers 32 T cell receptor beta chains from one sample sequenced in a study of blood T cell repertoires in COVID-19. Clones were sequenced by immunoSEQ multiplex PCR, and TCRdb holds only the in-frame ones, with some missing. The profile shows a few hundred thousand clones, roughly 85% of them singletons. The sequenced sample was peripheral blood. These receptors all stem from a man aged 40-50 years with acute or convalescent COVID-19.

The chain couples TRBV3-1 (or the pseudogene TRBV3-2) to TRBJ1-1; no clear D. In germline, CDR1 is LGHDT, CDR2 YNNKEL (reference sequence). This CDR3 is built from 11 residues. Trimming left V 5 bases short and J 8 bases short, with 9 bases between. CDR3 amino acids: CASSAGYEAFF. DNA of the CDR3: TGTGCCAGCAGCGCAGGATACGAAGCTTTCTTT.

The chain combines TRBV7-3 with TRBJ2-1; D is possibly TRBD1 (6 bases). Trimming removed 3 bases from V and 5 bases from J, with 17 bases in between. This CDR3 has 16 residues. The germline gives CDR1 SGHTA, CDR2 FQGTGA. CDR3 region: CASSFRQAKYDNEQFF. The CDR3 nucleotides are TGTGCCAGCAGCTTCCGACAGGCTAAATACGACAATGAGCAGTTCTTC.

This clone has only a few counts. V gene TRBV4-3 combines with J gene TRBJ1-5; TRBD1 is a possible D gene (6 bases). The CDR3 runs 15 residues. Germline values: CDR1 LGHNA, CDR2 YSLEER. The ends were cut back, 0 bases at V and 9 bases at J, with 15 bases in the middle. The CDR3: CASSQDRQAGRPQHF. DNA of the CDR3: TGCGCCAGCAGCCAAGACCGACAGGCTGGACGGCCCCAGCATTTT.

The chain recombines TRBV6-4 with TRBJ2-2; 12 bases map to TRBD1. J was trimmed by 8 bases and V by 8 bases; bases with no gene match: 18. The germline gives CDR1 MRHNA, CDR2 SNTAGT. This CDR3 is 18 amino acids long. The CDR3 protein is CASFLRPPGQGAKGELFF. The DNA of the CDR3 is TGTGCCAGCTTCCTCCGACCCCCGGGACAGGGGGCGAAGGGGGAGCTGTTTTTT.

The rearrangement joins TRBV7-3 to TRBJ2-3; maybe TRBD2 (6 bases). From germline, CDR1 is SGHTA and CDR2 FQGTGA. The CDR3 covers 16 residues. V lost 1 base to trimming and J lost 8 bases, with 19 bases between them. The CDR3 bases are TGTGCCAGCAGCTTAAGCCCTAACGGGGGTGGGTTTACGCAGTATTTT. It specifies CASSLSPNGGGFTQYF. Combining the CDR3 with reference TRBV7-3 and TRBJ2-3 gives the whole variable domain GAGVSQTPSNKVTEKGKYVELRCDPISGHTALYWYRQSLGQGPEFLIYFQGTGAADDSGLPNDRFFAVRPEGSVSTLKIQRTERGDSAVYLCASSLSPNGGGFTQYFGPGTRLTVL.

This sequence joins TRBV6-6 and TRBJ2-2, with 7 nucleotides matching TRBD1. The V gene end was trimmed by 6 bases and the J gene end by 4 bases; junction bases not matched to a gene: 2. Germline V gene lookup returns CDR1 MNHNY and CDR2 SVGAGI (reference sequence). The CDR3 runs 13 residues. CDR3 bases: TGTGCCAGCAGATCAGGGGGCACCGGGGAGCTGTTTTTT. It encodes CASRSGGTGELFF.

CDR3 sequence: CASSLSISGATDTQYF. The CDR3 region has the DNA TGCGCCAGCAGCTTGAGTATTAGCGGGGCCACAGATACGCAGTATTTT. The rearrangement joins TRBV5-1 to TRBJ2-3; the match to TRBD2 covers 8 bases. The J segment lost 2 bases and the V segment lost 1 base, leaving 6 bases of the junction unmatched. This CDR3 spans 16 amino acids. Germline CDR1 reads SGHRS; CDR2 reads YFSETQ.

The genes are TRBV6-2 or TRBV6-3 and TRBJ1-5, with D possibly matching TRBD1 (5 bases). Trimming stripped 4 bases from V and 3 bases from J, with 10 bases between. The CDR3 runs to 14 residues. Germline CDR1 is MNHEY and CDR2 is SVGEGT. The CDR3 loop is CASSSSGANQPQHF. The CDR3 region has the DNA TGTGCCAGCAGTTCTAGCGGGGCCAATCAGCCCCAGCATTTT.

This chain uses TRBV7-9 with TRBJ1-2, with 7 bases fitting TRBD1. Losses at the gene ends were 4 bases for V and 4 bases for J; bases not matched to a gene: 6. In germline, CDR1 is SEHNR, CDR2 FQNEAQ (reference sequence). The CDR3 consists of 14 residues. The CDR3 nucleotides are TGTGCCAGCAGCTCCCGGGACAGAGCCTATGGCTACACCTTC. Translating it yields CASSSRDRAYGYTF. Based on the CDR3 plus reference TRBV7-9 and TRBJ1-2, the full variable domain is DTGVSQNPRHKITKRGQNVTFRCDPISEHNRLYWYRQTLGQGPEFLTYFQNEAQLEKSRLLSDRFSAERPKGSFSTLEIQRTEQGDSAMYLCASSSRDRAYGYTFGSGTRLTVV.

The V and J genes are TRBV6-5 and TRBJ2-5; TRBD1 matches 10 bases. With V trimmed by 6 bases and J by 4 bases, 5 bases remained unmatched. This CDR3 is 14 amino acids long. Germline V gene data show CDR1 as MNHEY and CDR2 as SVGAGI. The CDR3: CASSRTGGGETQYF. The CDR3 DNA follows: TGTGCCAGCAGCCGGACAGGGGGAGGAGAGACCCAGTACTTC.

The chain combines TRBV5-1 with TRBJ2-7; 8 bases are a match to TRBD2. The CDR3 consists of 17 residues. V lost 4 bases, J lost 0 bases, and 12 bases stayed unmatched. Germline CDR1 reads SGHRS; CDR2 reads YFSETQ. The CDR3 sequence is CASSLWEVAGSSYEQYF. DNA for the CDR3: TGCGCCAGCAGCCTTTGGGAGGTAGCGGGGAGCTCCTACGAGCAGTACTTC.

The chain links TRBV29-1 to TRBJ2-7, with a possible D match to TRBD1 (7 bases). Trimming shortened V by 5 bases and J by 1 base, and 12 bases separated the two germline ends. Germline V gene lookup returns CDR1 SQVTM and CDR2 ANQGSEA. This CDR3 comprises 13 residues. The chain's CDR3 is CSVTQGGSYEQYF. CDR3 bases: TGCAGCGTTACGCAGGGGGGATCCTACGAGCAGTACTTC.

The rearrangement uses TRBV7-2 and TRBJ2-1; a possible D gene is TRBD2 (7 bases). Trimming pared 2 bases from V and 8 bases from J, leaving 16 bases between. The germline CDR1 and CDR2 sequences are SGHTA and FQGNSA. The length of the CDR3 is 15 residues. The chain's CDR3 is CASSLKGGGPHEQFF. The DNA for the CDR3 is TGTGCCAGCAGCTTAAAGGGGGGGGGACCCCATGAGCAGTTCTTC.

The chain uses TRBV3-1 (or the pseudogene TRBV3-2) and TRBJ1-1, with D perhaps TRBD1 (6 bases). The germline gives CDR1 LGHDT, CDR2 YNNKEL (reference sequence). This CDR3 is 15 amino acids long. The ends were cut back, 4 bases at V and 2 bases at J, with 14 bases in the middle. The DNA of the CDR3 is TGTGCCAGCAGCCTGGGCAGACAGGTTAACACTGAAGCTTTCTTT. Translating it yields CASSLGRQVNTEAFF.

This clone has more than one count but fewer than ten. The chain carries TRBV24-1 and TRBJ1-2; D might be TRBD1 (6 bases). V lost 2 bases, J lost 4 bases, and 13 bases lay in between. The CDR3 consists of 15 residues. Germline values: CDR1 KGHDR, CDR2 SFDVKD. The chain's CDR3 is CATSDSDRPLYGYTF. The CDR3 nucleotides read TGTGCCACCAGTGATTCGGACAGACCACTCTATGGCTACACCTTC.

CDR3 DNA sequence: TGTGCCAGCAGCCAGTCGGACAGGCGTTTGGTTAATGGCTACACCTTC. Translated, it gives CASSQSDRRLVNGYTF. The rearrangement links TRBV3-1 (or the pseudogene TRBV3-2) to TRBJ1-2; TRBD1 agrees at 7 bases. Germline loops: CDR1 LGHDT, CDR2 YNNKEL (reference sequence). CDR3 length: 16 residues. V lost 3 bases, J lost 6 bases, and 13 bases stayed unmatched.

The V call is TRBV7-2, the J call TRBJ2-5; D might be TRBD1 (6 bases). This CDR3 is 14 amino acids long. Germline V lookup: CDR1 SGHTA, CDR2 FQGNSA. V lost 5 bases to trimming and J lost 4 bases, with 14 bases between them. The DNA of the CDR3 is TGTGCCAGCAGCGCGAGGGTAGGGGGAGAGACCCAGTACTTC. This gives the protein CASSARVGGETQYF.

CDR3 DNA: TGTGCCATCAGTGGGCAAGCGCAGGGGGCTCGAGAGCAGTACTTC. The encoded protein is CAISGQAQGAREQYF. This chain links TRBV10-3 with TRBJ2-7; the match to TRBD1 covers 8 bases. Trimming at V came to 4 bases and at J to 7 bases, leaving 12 bases not matched to a gene. Germline loops: CDR1 ENHRY, CDR2 SYGVKD. The length of the CDR3 is 15 residues.

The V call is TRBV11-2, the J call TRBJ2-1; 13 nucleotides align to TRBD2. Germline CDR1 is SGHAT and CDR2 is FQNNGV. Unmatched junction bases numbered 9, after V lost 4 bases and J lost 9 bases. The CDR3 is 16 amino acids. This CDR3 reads CASSSWTSGGGGEQFF. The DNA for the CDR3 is TGTGCCAGCAGCTCTTGGACTAGCGGGGGAGGGGGTGAGCAGTTCTTC.

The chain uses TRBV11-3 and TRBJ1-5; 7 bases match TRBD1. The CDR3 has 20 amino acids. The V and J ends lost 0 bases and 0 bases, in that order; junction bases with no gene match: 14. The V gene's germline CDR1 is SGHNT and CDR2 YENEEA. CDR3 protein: CASSLDPYPPDRSSNQPQHF. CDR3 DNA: TGTGCCAGCAGCTTAGATCCCTACCCCCCGGACAGGTCTAGCAATCAGCCCCAGCATTTT.

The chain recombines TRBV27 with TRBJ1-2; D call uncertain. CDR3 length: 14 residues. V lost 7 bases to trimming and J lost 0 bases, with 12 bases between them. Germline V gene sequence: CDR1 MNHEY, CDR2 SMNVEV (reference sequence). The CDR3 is CASKRLESNYGYTF. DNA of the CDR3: TGTGCCAGCAAGAGGTTGGAGTCTAACTATGGCTACACCTTC.

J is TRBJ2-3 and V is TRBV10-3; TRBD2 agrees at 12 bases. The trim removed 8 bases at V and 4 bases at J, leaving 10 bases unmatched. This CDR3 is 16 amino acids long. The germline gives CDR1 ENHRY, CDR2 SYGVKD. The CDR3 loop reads CAIQESLAGGADTQYF. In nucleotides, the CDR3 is TGTGCCATCCAAGAGTCACTAGCGGGGGGCGCAGATACGCAGTATTTT.

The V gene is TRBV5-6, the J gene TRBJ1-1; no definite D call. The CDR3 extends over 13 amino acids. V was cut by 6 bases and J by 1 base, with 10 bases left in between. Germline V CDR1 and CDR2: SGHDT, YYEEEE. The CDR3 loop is CASTLNRNTEAFF. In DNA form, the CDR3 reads TGTGCCAGCACTCTTAACAGGAACACTGAAGCTTTCTTT. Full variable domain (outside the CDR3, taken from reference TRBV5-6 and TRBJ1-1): DAGVTQSPTHLIKTRGQQVTLRCSPKSGHDTVSWYQQALGQGPQFIFQYYEEEERQRGNFPDRFSGHQFPNYSSELNVNALLLGDSALYLCASTLNRNTEAFFGQGTRLTVV.

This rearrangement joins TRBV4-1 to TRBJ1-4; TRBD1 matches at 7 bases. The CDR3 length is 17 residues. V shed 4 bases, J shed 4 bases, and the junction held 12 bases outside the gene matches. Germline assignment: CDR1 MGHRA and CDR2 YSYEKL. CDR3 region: CASSRPPRGQLNEKLFF. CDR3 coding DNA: TGCGCCAGCAGCCGTCCTCCGCGGGGACAGCTTAATGAAAAACTGTTTTTT.

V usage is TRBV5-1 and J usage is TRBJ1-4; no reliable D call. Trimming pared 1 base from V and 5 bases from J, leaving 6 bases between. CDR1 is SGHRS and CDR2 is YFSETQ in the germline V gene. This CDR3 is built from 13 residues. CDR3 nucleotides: TGCGCCAGCAGCTTGACCGGGAATGAAAAACTGTTTTTT. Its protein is CASSLTGNEKLFF. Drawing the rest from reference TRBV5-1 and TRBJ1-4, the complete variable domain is KAGVTQTPRYLIKTRGQQVTLSCSPISGHRSVSWYQQTPGQGLQFLFEYFSETQRNKGNFPGRFSGRQFSNSRSEMNVSTLELGDSALYLCASSLTGNEKLFFGSGTQLSVL.

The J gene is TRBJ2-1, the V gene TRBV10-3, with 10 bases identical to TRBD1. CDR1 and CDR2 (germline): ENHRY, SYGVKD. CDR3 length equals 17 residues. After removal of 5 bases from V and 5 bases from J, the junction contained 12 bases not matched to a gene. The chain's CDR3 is CAISPNLRDRGNNEQFF. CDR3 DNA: TGTGCCATCAGTCCTAATCTGCGGGACAGGGGAAACAATGAGCAGTTCTTC.

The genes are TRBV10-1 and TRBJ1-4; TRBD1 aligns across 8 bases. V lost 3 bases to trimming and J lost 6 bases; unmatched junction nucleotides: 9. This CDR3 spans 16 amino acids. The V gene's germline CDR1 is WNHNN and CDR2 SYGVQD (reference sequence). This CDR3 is CASSDPDRARDEKLFF. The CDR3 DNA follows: TGCGCCAGCAGTGACCCGGACAGGGCGCGTGATGAAAAACTGTTTTTT.

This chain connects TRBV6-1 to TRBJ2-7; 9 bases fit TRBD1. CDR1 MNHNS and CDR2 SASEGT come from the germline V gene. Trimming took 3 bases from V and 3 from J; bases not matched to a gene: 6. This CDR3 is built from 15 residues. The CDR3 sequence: CASSDLRQGGYEQYF. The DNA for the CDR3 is TGTGCCAGCAGTGATCTGAGACAGGGGGGCTACGAGCAGTACTTC.

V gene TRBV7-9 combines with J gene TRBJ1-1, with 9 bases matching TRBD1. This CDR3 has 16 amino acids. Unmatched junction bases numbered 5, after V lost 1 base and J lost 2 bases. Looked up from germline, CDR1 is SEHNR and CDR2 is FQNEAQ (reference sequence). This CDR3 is CASSLGGQGGNTEAFF. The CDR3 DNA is TGTGCCAGCAGCTTAGGGGGACAGGGTGGAAACACTGAAGCTTTCTTT.

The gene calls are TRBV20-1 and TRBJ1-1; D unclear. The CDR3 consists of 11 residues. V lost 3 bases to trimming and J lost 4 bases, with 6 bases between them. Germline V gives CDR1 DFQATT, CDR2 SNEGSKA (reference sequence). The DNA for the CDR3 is TGCAGTGCTAGTTCGGGCACTGAAGCTTTCTTT. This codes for CSASSGTEAFF.

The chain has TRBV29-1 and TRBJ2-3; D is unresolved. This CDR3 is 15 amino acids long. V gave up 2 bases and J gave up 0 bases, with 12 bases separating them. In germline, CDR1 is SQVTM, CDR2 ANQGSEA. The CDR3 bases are TGCAGCGTTGAATTGCAAAGACATAGCACAGATACGCAGTATTTT. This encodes CSVELQRHSTDTQYF.

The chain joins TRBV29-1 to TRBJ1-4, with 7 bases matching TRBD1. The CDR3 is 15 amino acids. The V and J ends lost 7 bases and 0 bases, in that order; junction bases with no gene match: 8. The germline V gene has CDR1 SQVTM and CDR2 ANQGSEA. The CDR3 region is CSARQGGATNEKLFF. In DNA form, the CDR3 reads TGCAGCGCCCGACAGGGTGGGGCAACTAATGAAAAACTGTTTTTT.